The sequence of this T cell receptor (beta chain) was determined in a study of cytomegalovirus exposure and HLA in healthy donors. The PCR was carried out with 60 Vbeta primers and 13 Jbeta primers. Using immunoSEQ multiplex PCR, the repertoire was profiled, and TCRdb retains in-frame clones only, with some absent. Seen here are tens of thousands of clones, around 81% observed once, and the top ten hold about 6.5%. Sequencing was performed on PBMCs. The sequence was collected from a man between 50 and 59 years old in good health and CMV-seronegative.

CDR3 coding DNA: TGCGCCAGCAGTGAGGGATCGGGGATTTCCTATGGCTACACCTTC. Translated: CASSEGSGISYGYTF. V is TRBV10-2 and J is TRBJ1-2, with unresolved D. CDR1 and CDR2 from the germline V gene are WSHSY and SAAADI. The CDR3 sequence is 15 residues long. The V gene lost 2 bases and the J gene lost 4 bases, with 14 bases spanning the gap.